The present T cell receptor beta chain was sequenced within a study of blood T cell repertoires in COVID-19. Study as a whole: Samples came from the United States, Italy and Spain, spanning acute and convalescent COVID-19. The analysed material was cDNA or gDNA that came from T cells, B-cell-depleted T cells, or PBMCs.

CDR1 LNHNV and CDR2 YYDKDF come from the germline V gene (reference sequence). V gave up 1 base and J gave up 1 base, with 7 bases separating them. The CDR3 totals 15 residues. Authors' analysis steps: Estimated nucleated cell counts came from reference gene primer amplification. Measured with immunoSEQ multiplex PCR; TCRdb has only the in-frame clones, and not every one. V, J and clone size were drawn from that table, and D and trimming were deduced from the DNA. The table has some 100,000 clones, roughly nine tenths seen once. The chain couples TRBV15 to TRBJ2-2, with a weak D call TRBD1 (6 bases). Material for sequencing was peripheral blood. The sequence came from a man between 60 and 70 years old with acute or convalescent COVID-19. The CDR3 DNA is TGTGCCACCAGCAGAGTGACAGGGAACACCGGGGAGCTGTTTTTT. Its translation is CATSRVTGNTGELFF. The complete variable domain, with remaining parts taken from reference TRBV15 and TRBJ2-2, reads DAMVIQNPRYQVTQFGKPVTLSCSQTLNHNVMYWYQQKSSQAPKLLFHYYDKDFNNEADTPDNFQSRRPNTSFCFLDIRSPGLGDTAMYLCATSRVTGNTGELFFGEGSRLTVL.